Below, one T cell receptor beta chain is given with its context. This clone has only a few counts. Its specific antigen is unknown. The record has no base qualities; no much larger clone is one base away. This entry belongs to a study of cytotoxic CD8 clonotypes in ibrutinib-treated CLL (dated by TCRdb to about 2021). General notes on the study: The cohort was composed of about 10 relapsed/refractory and about 15 treatment-naive patients; IGHV unmutated status was identified in about 17 patients. Responses were partial in around 24 patients and complete in 2; after median about 5.5 years follow-up, some 15 stayed in remission and some twelve progressed. Response samples were taken after a median of roughly eleven months on treatment, ranging from about 6 to 36 months. Samples averaged about 260,000 productive templates and about 94,000 productive rearrangements. Of the approximately 90 participants in the trial, approximately 26 had longitudinal samples available. Cryopreserved peripheral blood mononuclear cells were obtained prior to treatment, at the time of response, and at either disease progression or sustained remission. Every sample from remission and from progressive disease was obtained while the patients were still on ibrutinib. What the authors observed across the whole study: Public clonotypes were found to be uncommon and were observed to contract or remain stable during treatment; the increase in clonality was shown to reflect expansion of private clonotypes at ibrutinib response. Clonality rose at ibrutinib response, remained stable during sustained remission, and dropped back toward baseline at progression. Sustained-remission and progressing patients did not have matched sampling times, and lymph node repertoires were not examined. Baseline clonality exceeded that of age-matched healthy donors and correlated strongly with circulating CD8+ T-cell counts.

V was cut back by 3 bases and J by 2 bases, leaving a gap of 14 bases between them. Measured from the cysteine to the phenylalanine, the CDR3 is 15 residues long. The retained sequence is limited to the CDR3, 45 bases, with the frame set at the first base. The germline V gene specifies MDHEN as CDR1 and SYDVKM as CDR2. Sample time point, as interpreted from the label and publication: less than 30 months on ibrutinib. For TCR beta library preparation, about 2 micrograms of genomic DNA were isolated from cryopreserved PBMCs. Longitudinal blood samples from CLL patients on ibrutinib monotherapy were analyzed using high-throughput TCR beta sequencing. The patients were enrolled in a single-center, open-label phase 2 trial of ibrutinib monotherapy. Each clonotype received, on average, 10x coverage in deep resolution sequencing performed on a MiSeq, where the target depth lay between 1 in 1 million and 1 in 200,000 T cells. The immunoSEQ hsTCRB Kit was used to generate TCR beta libraries. In the authors' own workflow: The data were analyzed with ImmunoSEQ Analyzer and ImmunoSEQ Data Assistant, and V, D and J gene assignments followed IMGT definitions. Clonality, which ranges from 0 to 1, was calculated by subtracting the normalized Shannon entropy of productive rearrangement frequencies from one. Only overrepresented clonotypes making up at least 0.05% of the repertoire of each patient were included in the public clonotype analysis. Repertoires from about a dozen age-matched healthy donors in immuneACCESS were used as clonality controls. Drawn from immuneACCESS, this table holds only the in-frame rearrangements with V and J called that TCRdb kept. Clones are partly lost; checked studies trace under half to an unresolved V gene and leave the rest unexplained. V, J and clone size reflect that table, while D and trimming were determined from the DNA. The sample data list over 95,000 clones, and 58% of these were observed just once. Of the sample, approximately 35% falls within the top ten clones.

The source material was PBMCs, sampled after 24 months of ibrutinib treatment. The V and J segments used are TRBV28 and TRBJ2-7; matching of 6 bases hints at TRBD2 as the D gene. The clonotype originates from a human donor with chronic lymphocytic leukemia. The nucleotide sequence is given as TGTGCCAGCAGTTTCATGGGCGGGGAGACCTACGAGCAGTACTTC. Its protein is CASSFMGGETYEQYF.